This T cell receptor (beta chain) was obtained from a study of glioma-infiltrating T cells after dendritic cell vaccination. The overall study: Patients had newly diagnosed or recurrent glioblastoma and received dendritic cell vaccines. Patients received autologous tumor lysate-pulsed dendritic cell vaccination between about 2002 and 2013.

The immunoSEQ assay amplified TCRB CDR3 from up to roughly 2 ug DNA. Some clones are missing from TCRdb's copy, which holds only in-frame ones; the method was immunoSEQ multiplex PCR. The sample records tens of thousands of clones, roughly four fifths being singletons. Noted time point: after dendritic cell vaccination, including at tumor progression/relapse. No glioblastoma patient carried an isocitrate dehydrogenase mutation. V lost 1 base, J lost 0 bases, and 3 bases stayed unmatched. In germline, CDR1 is SGHAT, CDR2 FQNNGV. CDR3 length equals 15 residues. The source is a human donor with glioblastoma. The chain joins TRBV11-2 to TRBJ2-7; 7 bases align to TRBD2. This specimen consisted of blood, obtained after dendritic cell vaccination. This CDR3 is CASSLGDYISYEQYF. CDR3 bases: TGTGCCAGCAGCTTAGGGGACTATATCTCCTACGAGCAGTACTTC. Looking up the rest from reference TRBV11-2 and TRBJ2-7 gives the full variable domain: EAGVAQSPRYKIIEKRQSVAFWCNPISGHATLYWYQQILGQGPKLLIQFQNNGVVDDSQLPKDRFSAERLKGVDSTLKIQPAKLEDSAVYLCASSLGDYISYEQYFGPGTRLTVT.